The 3 T cell receptor beta chains given below trace back to one sample, sequenced in a study of cytomegalovirus exposure and HLA in healthy donors. PCR employed 60 Vbeta and 13 Jbeta primers. Clones were sequenced by immunoSEQ multiplex PCR, and TCRdb holds only the in-frame ones, with some missing. The sample data list about 150,000 clones. Sequencing was performed on PBMCs. The receptors were sampled from a woman aged 45-60 years in good health and CMV-seronegative.

The chain combines TRBV28 with TRBJ1-2, with 11 bases identical to TRBD1. Germline V gene lookup returns CDR1 MDHEN and CDR2 SYDVKM. After removal of 6 bases from V and 1 base from J, the junction contained 10 bases not matched to a gene. CDR3 length equals 17 residues. CDR3 bases: TGTGCCAGCAGATCAAGGACAGGGGGCCTCAATAACTATGGCTACACCTTC. Translation gives CASRSRTGGLNNYGYTF.

CDR3 in DNA: TGTGCCAGCGGCCACCGGGACAGGTTTTCTGAAGCTTTCTTT. The encoded protein is CASGHRDRFSEAFF. This sequence joins TRBV9 and TRBJ1-1; TRBD1 agrees at 8 bases. In germline, CDR1 is SGDLS, CDR2 YYNGEE. CDR3 length equals 14 residues. The V and J ends lost 7 bases and 6 bases, in that order; junction bases with no gene match: 11.

The chain recombines TRBV28 with TRBJ2-2; maybe TRBD1 (6 bases). Between the trimmed V and J ends, which lost 2 bases and 6 bases, there was a span of 16 bases. The CDR3 spans 16 residues. Per germline, CDR1 MDHEN and CDR2 SYDVKM. The CDR3 reads CASSLDRRTEAGELFF. CDR3 nucleotide sequence: TGTGCCAGCAGTTTAGACAGGCGCACGGAGGCCGGGGAGCTGTTTTTT.